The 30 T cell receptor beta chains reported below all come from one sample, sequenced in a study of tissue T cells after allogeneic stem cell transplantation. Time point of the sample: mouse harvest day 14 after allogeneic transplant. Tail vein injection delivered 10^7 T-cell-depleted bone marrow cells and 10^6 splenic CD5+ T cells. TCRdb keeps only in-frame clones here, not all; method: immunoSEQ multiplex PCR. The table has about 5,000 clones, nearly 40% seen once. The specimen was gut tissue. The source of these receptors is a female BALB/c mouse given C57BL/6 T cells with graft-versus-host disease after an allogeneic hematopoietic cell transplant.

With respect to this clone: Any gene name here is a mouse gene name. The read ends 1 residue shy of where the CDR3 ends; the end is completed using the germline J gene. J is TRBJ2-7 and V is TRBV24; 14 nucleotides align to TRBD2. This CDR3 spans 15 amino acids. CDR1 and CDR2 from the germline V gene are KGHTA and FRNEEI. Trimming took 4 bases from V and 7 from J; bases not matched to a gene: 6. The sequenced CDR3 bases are TGTGCCAGCAGTCCGGGACTGGGGGGGCGCGGGGAACAGTAC. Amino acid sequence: CASSPGLGGRGEQY. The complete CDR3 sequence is CASSPGLGGRGEQYF.

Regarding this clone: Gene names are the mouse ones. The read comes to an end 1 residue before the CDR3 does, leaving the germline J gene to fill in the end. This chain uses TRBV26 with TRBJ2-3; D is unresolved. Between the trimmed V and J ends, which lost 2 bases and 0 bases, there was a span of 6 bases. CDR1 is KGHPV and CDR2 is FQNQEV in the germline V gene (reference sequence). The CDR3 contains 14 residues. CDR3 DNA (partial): TGTGCCAGCAGTCTGACAACTAGTGCAGAAACGCTGTAT. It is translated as CASSLTTSAETLY. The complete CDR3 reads CASSLTTSAETLYF.

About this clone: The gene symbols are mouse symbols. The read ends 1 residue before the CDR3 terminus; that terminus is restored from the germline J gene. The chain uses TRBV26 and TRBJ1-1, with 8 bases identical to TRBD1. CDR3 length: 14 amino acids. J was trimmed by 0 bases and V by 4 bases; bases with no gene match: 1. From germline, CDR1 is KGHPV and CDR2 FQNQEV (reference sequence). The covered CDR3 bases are TGTGCCAGCAGTCGACAGGGGTCAAACACAGAAGTCTTC. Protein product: CASSRQGSNTEVF. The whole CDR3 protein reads CASSRQGSNTEVFF. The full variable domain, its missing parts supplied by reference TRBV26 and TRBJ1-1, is NSKVIQTPRYLVKGQGQKAKMRCIPEKGHPVVFWYQQNKNNEFKFLINFQNQEVLQQIDMTEKRFSAECPSNSPCSLEIQSSEAGDSALYLCASSRQGSNTEVFFGKGTRLTVV.

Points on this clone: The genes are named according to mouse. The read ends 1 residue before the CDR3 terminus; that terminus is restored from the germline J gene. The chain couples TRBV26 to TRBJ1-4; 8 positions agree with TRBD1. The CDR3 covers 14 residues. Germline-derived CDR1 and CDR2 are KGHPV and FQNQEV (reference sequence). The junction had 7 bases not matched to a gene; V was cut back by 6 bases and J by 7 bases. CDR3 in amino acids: CASRIPGGGERLFF. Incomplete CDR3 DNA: TGTGCCAGCAGGATCCCAGGGGGCGGCGAAAGATTATTT.

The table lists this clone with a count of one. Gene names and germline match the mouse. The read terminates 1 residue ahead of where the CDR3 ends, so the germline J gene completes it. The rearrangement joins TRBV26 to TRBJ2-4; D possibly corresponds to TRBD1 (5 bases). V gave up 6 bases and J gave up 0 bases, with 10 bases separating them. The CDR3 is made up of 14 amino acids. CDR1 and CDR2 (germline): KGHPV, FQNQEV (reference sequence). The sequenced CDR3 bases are TGTGCCAGCAGCGCTGGACAAAGTCAAAACACCTTGTAC. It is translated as CASSAGQSQNTLY. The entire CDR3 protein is CASSAGQSQNTLYF. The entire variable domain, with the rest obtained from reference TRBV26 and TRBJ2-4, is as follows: NSKVIQTPRYLVKGQGQKAKMRCIPEKGHPVVFWYQQNKNNEFKFLINFQNQEVLQQIDMTEKRFSAECPSNSPCSLEIQSSEAGDSALYLCASSAGQSQNTLYFGAGTRLSVL.

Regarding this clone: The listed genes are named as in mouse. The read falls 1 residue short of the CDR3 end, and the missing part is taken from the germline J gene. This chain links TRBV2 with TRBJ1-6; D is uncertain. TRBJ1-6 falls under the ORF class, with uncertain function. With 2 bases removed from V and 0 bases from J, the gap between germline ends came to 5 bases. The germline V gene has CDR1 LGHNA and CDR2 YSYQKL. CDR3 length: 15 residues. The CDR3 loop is CASSQQDSYNSPLYF. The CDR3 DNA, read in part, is TGTGCCAGCAGCCAACAGGATTCCTATAATTCGCCCCTCTAC.

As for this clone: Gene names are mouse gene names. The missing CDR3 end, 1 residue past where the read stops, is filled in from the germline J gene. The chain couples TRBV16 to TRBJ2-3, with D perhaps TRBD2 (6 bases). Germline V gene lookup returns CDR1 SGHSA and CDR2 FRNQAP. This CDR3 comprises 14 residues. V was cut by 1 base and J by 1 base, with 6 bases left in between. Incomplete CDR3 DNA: TGTGCAAGCAGCTTAGTGGGGGGTGCAGAAACGCTGTAT. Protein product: CASSLVGGAETLY. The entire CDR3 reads CASSLVGGAETLYF.

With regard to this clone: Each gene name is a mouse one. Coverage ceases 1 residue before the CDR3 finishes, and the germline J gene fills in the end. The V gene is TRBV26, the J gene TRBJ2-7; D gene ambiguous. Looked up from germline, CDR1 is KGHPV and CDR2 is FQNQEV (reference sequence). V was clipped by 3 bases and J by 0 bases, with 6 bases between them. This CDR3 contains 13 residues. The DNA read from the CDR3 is TGTGCCAGCAGTCTTCGGTTCTCCTATGAACAGTAC. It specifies CASSLRFSYEQY. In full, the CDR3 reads CASSLRFSYEQYF.

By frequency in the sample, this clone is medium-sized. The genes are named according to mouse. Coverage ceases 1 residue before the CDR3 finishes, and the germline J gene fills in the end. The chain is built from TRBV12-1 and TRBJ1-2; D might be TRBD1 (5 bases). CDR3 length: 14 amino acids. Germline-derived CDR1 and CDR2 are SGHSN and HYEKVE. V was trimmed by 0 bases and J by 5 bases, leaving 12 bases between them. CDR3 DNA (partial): TGTGCCAGCTCTCTCGGGCAGGGTGGGTCCGACTACACC. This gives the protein CASSLGQGGSDYT. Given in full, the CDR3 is CASSLGQGGSDYTF. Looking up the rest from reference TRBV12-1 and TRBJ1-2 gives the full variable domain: DSGVVQSPRHIIKEKGGRSVLTCIPISGHSNVVWYQQTLGKELKFLIQHYEKVERDKGFLPSRFSVQQFDDYHSEMNMSALELEDSAMYFCASSLGQGGSDYTFGSGTRLLVI.

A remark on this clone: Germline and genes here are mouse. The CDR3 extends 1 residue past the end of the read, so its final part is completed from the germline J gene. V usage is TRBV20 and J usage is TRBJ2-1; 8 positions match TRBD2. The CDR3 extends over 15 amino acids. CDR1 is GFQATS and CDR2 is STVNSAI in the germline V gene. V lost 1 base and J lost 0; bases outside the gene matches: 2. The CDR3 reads CGARAWGANYAEQFF. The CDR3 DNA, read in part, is TGTGGTGCTAGGGCCTGGGGGGCTAACTATGCTGAGCAGTTC.

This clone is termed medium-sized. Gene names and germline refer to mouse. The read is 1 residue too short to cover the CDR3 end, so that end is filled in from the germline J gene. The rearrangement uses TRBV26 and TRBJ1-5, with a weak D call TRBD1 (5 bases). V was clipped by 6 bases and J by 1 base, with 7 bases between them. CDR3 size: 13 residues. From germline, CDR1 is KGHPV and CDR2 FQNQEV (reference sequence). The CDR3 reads CASRDTNNQAPLF. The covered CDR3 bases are TGTGCCAGCAGGGACACCAACAACCAGGCTCCGCTT. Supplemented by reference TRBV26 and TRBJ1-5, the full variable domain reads NSKVIQTPRYLVKGQGQKAKMRCIPEKGHPVVFWYQQNKNNEFKFLINFQNQEVLQQIDMTEKRFSAECPSNSPCSLEIQSSEAGDSALYLCASRDTNNQAPLFGEGTRLSVL.

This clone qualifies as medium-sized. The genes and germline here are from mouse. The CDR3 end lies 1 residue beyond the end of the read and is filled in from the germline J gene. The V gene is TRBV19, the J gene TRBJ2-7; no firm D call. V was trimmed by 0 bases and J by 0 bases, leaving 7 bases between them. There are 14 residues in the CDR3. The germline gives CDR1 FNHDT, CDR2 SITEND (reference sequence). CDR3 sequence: CASSIGRSSYEQYF. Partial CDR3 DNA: TGTGCCAGCAGTATAGGGAGGAGCTCCTATGAACAGTAC.

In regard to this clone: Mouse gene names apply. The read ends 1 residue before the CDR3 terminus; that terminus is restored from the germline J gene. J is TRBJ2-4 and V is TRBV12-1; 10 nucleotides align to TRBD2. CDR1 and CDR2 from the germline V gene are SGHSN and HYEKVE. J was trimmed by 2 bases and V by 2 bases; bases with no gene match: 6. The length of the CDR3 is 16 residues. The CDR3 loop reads CASSPSGLGIQNTLYF. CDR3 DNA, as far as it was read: TGTGCCAGCTCTCCGTCGGGACTGGGGATTCAAAACACCTTGTAC.

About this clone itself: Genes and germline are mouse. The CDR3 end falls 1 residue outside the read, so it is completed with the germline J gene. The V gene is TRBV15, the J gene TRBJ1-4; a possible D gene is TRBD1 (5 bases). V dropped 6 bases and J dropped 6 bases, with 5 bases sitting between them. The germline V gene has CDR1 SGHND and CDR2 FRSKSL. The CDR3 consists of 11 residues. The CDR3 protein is CASRTDERLFF. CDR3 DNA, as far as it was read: TGTGCCAGCAGGACAGACGAAAGATTATTT.

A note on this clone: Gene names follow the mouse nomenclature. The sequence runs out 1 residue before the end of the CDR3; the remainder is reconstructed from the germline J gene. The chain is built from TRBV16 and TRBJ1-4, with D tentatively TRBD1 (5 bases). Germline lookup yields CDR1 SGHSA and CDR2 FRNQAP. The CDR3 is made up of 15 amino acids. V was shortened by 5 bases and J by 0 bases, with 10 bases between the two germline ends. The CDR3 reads CASSPGAISNERLFF. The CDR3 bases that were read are TGTGCAAGCAGCCCCGGGGCAATTTCCAACGAAAGATTATTT.

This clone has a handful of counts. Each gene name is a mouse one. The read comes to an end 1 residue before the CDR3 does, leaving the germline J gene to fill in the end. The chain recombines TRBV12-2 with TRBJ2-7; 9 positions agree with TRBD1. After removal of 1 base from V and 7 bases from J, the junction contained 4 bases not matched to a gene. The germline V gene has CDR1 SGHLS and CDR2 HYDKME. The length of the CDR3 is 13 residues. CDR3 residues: CASSLQGAREQYF. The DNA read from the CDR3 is TGTGCCAGCTCTCTACAGGGGGCGCGGGAACAGTAC.

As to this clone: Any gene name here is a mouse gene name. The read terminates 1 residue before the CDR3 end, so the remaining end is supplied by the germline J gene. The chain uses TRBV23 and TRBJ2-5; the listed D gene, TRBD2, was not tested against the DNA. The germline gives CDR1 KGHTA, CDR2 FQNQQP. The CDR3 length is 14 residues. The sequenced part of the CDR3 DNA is TGCTCCAGCAGTCCGCTGGGGGGGCTTCGCACCCAGTAC. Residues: CSSSPLGGLRTQY. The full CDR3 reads CSSSPLGGLRTQYF.

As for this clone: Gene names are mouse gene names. Incomplete CDR3 DNA: TGTGCCAGCAGCTTAGCCGGTGCAGAAACGCTGTAT. This sequence encodes CASSLAGAETLY. The whole CDR3 sequence is CASSLAGAETLYF. The V and J genes are TRBV3 and TRBJ2-3; no clear D. The read terminates 1 residue before the CDR3 end, so the remaining end is supplied by the germline J gene. Looked up from germline, CDR1 is SNHLY and CDR2 is FYNGKV (reference sequence). Trimming stripped 0 bases from V and 1 base from J, with 2 bases between. This CDR3 has 13 amino acids.

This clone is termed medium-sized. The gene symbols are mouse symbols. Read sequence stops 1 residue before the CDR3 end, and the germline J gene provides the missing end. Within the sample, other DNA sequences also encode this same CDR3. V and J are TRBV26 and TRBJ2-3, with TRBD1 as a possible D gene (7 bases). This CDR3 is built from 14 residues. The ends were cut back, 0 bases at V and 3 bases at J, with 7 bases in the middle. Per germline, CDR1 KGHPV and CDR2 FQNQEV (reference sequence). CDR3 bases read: TGTGCCAGCAGTCTGTCAGGGGGCGCAGAAACGCTGTAT. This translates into CASSLSGGAETLY. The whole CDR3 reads CASSLSGGAETLYF.

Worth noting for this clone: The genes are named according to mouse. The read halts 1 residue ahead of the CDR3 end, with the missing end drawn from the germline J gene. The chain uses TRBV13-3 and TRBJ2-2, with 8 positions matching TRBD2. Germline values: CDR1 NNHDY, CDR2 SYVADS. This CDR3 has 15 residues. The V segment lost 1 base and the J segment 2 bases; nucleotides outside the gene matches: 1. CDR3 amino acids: CASSDWGGNTGQLYF. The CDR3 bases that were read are TGTGCCAGCAGTGATTGGGGGGGGAACACCGGGCAGCTCTAC.

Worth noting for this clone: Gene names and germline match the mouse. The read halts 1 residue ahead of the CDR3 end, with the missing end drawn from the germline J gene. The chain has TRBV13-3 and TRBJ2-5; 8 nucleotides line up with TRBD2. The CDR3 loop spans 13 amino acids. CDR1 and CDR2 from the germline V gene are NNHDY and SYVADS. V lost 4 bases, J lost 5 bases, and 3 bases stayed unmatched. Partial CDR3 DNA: TGTGCCAGCAGTTCTTGGGGGGGAGACACCCAGTAC. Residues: CASSSWGGDTQY. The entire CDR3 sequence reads CASSSWGGDTQYF.

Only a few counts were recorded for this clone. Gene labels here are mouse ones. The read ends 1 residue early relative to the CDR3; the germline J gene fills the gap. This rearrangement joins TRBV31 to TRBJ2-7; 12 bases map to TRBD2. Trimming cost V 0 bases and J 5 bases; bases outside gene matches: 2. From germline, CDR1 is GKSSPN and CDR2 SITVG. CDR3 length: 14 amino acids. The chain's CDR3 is CAWSLDWGGDEQYF. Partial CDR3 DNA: TGTGCCTGGAGTCTAGACTGGGGGGGCGATGAACAGTAC. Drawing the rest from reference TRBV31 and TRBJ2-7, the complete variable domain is AQTIHQWPVAEIKAVGSPLSLGCTIKGKSSPNLYWYWQATGGTLQQLFYSITVGQVESVVQLNLSASRPKDDQFILSTEKLLLSHSGFYLCAWSLDWGGDEQYFGPGTRLTVL.

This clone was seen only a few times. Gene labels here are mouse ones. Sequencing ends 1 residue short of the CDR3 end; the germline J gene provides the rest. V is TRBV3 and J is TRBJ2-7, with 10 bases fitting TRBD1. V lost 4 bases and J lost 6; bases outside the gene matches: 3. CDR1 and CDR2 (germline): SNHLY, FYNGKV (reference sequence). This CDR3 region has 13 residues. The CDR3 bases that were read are TGTGCCAGCAGCTCCGGGACAGGGGTTGAACAGTAC. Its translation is CASSSGTGVEQY. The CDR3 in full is CASSSGTGVEQYF.

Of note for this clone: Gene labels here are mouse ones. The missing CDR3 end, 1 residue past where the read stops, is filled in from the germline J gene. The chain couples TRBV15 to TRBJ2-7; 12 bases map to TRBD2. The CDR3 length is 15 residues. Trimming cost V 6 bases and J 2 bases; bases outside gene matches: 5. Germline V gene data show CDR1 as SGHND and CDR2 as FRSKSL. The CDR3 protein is CASSLRTGGAYEQYF. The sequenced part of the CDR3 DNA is TGTGCCAGCAGCCTCAGGACTGGGGGGGCCTATGAACAGTAC.

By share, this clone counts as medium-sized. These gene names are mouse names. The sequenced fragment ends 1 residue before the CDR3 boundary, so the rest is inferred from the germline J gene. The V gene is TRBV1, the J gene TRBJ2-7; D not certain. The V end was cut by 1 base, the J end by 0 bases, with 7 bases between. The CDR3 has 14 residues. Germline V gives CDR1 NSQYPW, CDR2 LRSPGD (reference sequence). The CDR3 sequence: CTCSAGLSSYEQYF. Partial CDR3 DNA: TGCACCTGCAGTGCAGGCCTTAGCTCCTATGAACAGTAC.

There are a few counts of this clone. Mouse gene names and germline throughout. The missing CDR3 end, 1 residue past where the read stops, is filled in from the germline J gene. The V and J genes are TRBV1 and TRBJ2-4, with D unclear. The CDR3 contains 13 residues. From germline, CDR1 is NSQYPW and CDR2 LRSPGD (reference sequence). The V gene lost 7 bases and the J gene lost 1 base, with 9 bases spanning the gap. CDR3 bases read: TGCACCTGCACTCTCGGAGGTCAAAACACCTTGTAC. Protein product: CTCTLGGQNTLY. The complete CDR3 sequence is CTCTLGGQNTLYF.

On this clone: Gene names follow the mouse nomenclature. CDR3 DNA (partial): TGTGCCAGCAGCCAAGACGGGTCCTCTAACCAAGACACCCAGTAC. Translation: CASSQDGSSNQDTQY. The full CDR3 protein reads CASSQDGSSNQDTQYF. This sequence joins TRBV2 and TRBJ2-5; D gene unclear. The CDR3 is cut off 1 residue early in the read; its end comes from the germline J gene. CDR3 length: 16 amino acids. Germline V gene lookup returns CDR1 LGHNA and CDR2 YSYQKL. V lost 0 bases and J 0 bases, leaving 10 bases between the germline ends.

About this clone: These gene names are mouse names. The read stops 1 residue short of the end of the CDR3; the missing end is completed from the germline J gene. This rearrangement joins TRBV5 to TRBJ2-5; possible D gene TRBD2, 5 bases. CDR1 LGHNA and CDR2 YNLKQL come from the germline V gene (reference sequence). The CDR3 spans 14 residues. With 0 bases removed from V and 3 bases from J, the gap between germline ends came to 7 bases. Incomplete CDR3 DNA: TGTGCCAGCAGCCAAGAGATGGGGCAAGACACCCAGTAC. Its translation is CASSQEMGQDTQY. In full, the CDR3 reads CASSQEMGQDTQYF.

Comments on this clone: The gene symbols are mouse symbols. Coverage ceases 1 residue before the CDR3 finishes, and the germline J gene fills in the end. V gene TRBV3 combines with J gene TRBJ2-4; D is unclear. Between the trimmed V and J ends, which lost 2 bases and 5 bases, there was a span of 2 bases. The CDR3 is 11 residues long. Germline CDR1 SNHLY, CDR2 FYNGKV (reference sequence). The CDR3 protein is CASSLRNTLYF. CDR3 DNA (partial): TGTGCCAGCAGCTTACGAAACACCTTGTAC.

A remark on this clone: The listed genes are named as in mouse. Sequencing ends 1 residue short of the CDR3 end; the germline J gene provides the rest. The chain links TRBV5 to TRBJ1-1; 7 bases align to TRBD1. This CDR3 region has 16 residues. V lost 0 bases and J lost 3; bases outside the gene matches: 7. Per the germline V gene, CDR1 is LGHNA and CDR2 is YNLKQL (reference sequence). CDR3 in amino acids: CASSQDQGGADTEVFF. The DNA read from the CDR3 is TGTGCCAGCAGCCAAGATCAAGGGGGCGCGGACACAGAAGTCTTC.